This T cell receptor beta chain came from a study of molecular identifiers for immune sequencing clone quantification. Whole-study context: Replicates split RNA from 20,000 or 100,000 naive CD8 cells five ways, and the researchers sequenced four portions.

The germline CDR1 and CDR2 sequences are DFQATT and SNEGSKA (reference sequence). The CDR3 has 12 residues. The V end lost 2 bases, the J end lost 2 bases, and 6 bases lay between the germline ends. This clonotype was seen more than once but under ten times. TCRdb itself ran the PCR reads through MiXCR, one entry per CDR3 protein. The sample carries hundreds of thousands of distinct CDR3 sequences, nearly 20% recorded once. The receptor's source is a human donor in good health. Some libraries in this study had Jurkat cell RNA spiked in. The rearrangement joins TRBV20-1 to TRBJ1-1; the D is unclear. Input material: naive CD8+ T cells from blood, with Jurkat cell RNA spiked in. Subset: FACS-sorted CD8+CD4-CCR7+CD45RA+ naive T cells. In DNA form, the CDR3 reads TGCAGTGCTAGACAGATAAACACTGAAGCTTTCTTT. It is translated as CSARQINTEAFF.